These 17 T cell receptor beta chains came from one sample sequenced in a study of T cells after yellow fever vaccination. TCRdb reanalysed the 5' RACE reads using MiXCR and keeps one entry per CDR3 protein. This sample has under 700,000 distinct CDR3 sequences, with about 17% found just once. Specimen: PBMCs, collected about 5 days after the first yellow fever vaccination. These receptors originate from a man aged 18 to 29 who received the YFV17D yellow fever vaccine.

The gene calls are TRBV27 and TRBJ2-6, with TRBD1 identical over 7 bases. From germline, CDR1 is MNHEY and CDR2 SMNVEV (reference sequence). V shed 4 bases, J shed 0 bases, and the junction held 9 bases outside the gene matches. This CDR3 has 18 amino acids. The CDR3 nucleotides are TGTGCCAGCAGTTCGGGACAGCGAGAATTCTCTGGGGCCAACGTCCTGACTTTC. Residues: CASSSGQREFSGANVLTF.

The genes are TRBV10-3 and TRBJ1-6; D ambiguous. V was cut by 4 bases and J by 9 bases, with 13 bases left in between. The CDR3 is 14 amino acids. From germline, CDR1 is ENHRY and CDR2 SYGVKD. Written as DNA, the CDR3 is TGTGCCATCAGTGTGGACCATGATGGTTCACCCCTCCACTTT. This encodes CAISVDHDGSPLHF.

CDR3 region: CASSLAGTAAYEQYF. The CDR3 coding sequence is TGTGCCAGCAGCTTAGCCGGGACGGCCGCCTACGAGCAGTACTTC. The V gene is TRBV7-6, the J gene TRBJ2-7; D tentatively fits TRBD1 or TRBD2 (5 bases each). Germline V gives CDR1 SGHVS, CDR2 FNYEAQ. Trimming left V 0 bases short and J 2 bases short, with 11 bases between. This CDR3 has 15 residues.

In DNA form, the CDR3 reads TGCAGTGCTAGAAGCACGCATAATTCACCCCTCCACTTT. This encodes CSARSTHNSPLHF. J is TRBJ1-6 and V is TRBV20-1, with D unclear. This CDR3 is 13 amino acids long. V was clipped by 2 bases and J by 5 bases, with 7 bases between them. Germline CDR1 reads DFQATT; CDR2 reads SNEGSKA (reference sequence).

This clonotype was detected ten times or more. The chain is built from TRBV5-1 and TRBJ1-1; D may be TRBD1 (5 bases). The CDR3 spans 14 residues. Germline values: CDR1 SGHRS, CDR2 YFSETQ. Trimming cost V 4 bases and J 2 bases, with 12 bases left between them. The CDR3 reads CASSPDRPNTEAFF. CDR3 nucleotide sequence: TGCGCCAGCAGCCCCGACAGACCTAACACTGAAGCTTTCTTT.

This clonotype was seen only a few times. The J gene is TRBJ1-4, the V gene TRBV20-1, with D unresolved. The CDR3 sequence is 9 residues long. Germline lookup yields CDR1 DFQATT and CDR2 SNEGSKA (reference sequence). Trimming took off 0 bases at V and 14 bases at J, with 4 bases between the two ends. The CDR3 loop reads CSARDDLFF. Here the CDR3 DNA reads TGCAGTGCTAGAGACGATCTGTTTTTT.

This clonotype came up a few times. This rearrangement joins TRBV5-1 to TRBJ1-1, with D possibly matching TRBD1 (5 bases). V shed 4 bases and J shed 1 base, with 20 bases lying between them. The CDR3 covers 17 residues. Germline CDR1 reads SGHRS; CDR2 reads YFSETQ. The CDR3, as DNA: TGCGCCAGCAGCCCGGCGATCTCCGGGACGGGGAACACTGAAGCTTTCTTT. This gives the protein CASSPAISGTGNTEAFF.

The V call is TRBV6-1, the J call TRBJ2-1; D gene uncertain. Trimming took 5 bases from V and 0 from J, leaving 14 bases between them. The CDR3 extends over 16 amino acids. Germline lookup yields CDR1 MNHNS and CDR2 SASEGT. CDR3 nucleotides: TGTGCCAGCAGTAAGGATCAGAGGTTCTCCTACAATGAGCAGTTCTTC. It specifies CASSKDQRFSYNEQFF.

In its sample, this clonotype was seen a few times. The genes are TRBV6-1 and TRBJ1-1; the D is unclear. The CDR3 runs 17 residues. With 4 bases removed from V and 0 bases from J, the gap between germline ends came to 18 bases. Germline V gene lookup returns CDR1 MNHNS and CDR2 SASEGT. CDR3 protein: CASSGAGGAGMNTEAFF. In nucleotides, the CDR3 is TGTGCCAGCAGTGGGGCCGGTGGTGCGGGAATGAACACTGAAGCTTTCTTT.

The gene calls are TRBV7-9 and TRBJ2-7; D tentatively fits TRBD1 or TRBD2 (5 bases each). This CDR3 comprises 11 residues. V lost 3 bases, J lost 5 bases, and 5 bases lay in between. CDR1 is SEHNR, CDR2 FQNEAQ, per germline (reference sequence). In nucleotides, the CDR3 is TGTGCCAGCAGCTTGGGGGACGAGCAGTACGTC. The encoded protein is CASSLGDEQYV.

The CDR3 reads CASSLLTENEQFF. CDR3 nucleotide sequence: TGTGCCAGCAGCCTACTGACTGAAAATGAGCAGTTCTTC. The J gene is TRBJ2-1, the V gene TRBV3-1; D ambiguous. Per the germline V gene, CDR1 is LGHDT and CDR2 is YNNKEL (reference sequence). The CDR3 runs 13 residues. V lost 4 bases and J lost 7, with 11 bases in between.

In this sample, this clonotype turned up a few times. This sequence joins TRBV10-3 and TRBJ1-2, with 10 positions matching TRBD1. CDR1 is ENHRY, CDR2 SYGVKD, per germline. The CDR3 has 14 residues. V gave up 6 bases and J gave up 6 bases; unmatched junction bases: 7. The CDR3 DNA follows: TGTGCCATCAGCTTAACCGGGACAGGGGATGGCTACACCTTC. Translating gives CAISLTGTGDGYTF.

The chain employs TRBV4-3 and TRBJ1-1; weak D call: TRBD1 (6 bases). CDR1 and CDR2 (germline): LGHNA, YSLEER. CDR3 length: 15 amino acids. V lost 2 bases and J 2 bases, leaving 12 bases between the germline ends. The CDR3 sequence: CASSQPGQVNTEAFF. Here the CDR3 DNA reads TGCGCCAGCAGCCAACCGGGACAAGTAAACACTGAAGCTTTCTTT.

CDR3 DNA sequence: TGTGCCAGCAGGAAAGGACAGGGGCCCTACGAGCAGTACTTC. Amino acids: CASRKGQGPYEQYF. The chain uses TRBV7-6 and TRBJ2-7, with 9 bases that match TRBD1. This CDR3 has 14 residues. Germline lookup yields CDR1 SGHVS and CDR2 FNYEAQ. V lost 6 bases to trimming and J lost 2 bases; unmatched junction nucleotides: 5. Full variable domain (missing parts from reference TRBV7-6 and TRBJ2-7): GAGVSQSPRYKVTKRGQDVALRCDPISGHVSLYWYRQALGQGPEFLTYFNYEAQQDKSGLPNDRFSAERPEGSISTLTIQRTEQRDSAMYRCASRKGQGPYEQYFGPGTRLTVT.

The chain recombines TRBV4-1 with TRBJ1-1, with a weak D call TRBD1 (5 bases). Germline CDR1 MGHRA, CDR2 YSYEKL. The CDR3 runs to 18 residues. The V end was cut by 1 base, the J end by 0 bases, with 18 bases between. This chain's CDR3 is CASSQGGWMRGMNTEAFF. The CDR3 nucleotides read TGCGCCAGCAGCCAAGGCGGCTGGATGAGGGGTATGAACACTGAAGCTTTCTTT.

This chain uses TRBV7-3 with TRBJ2-1; D is ambiguous. Per the germline V gene, CDR1 is SGHTA and CDR2 is FQGTGA. The CDR3 runs to 14 residues. The V gene lost 5 bases and the J gene lost 2 bases, with 10 bases spanning the gap. CDR3 residues: CASSTDGTYNEQFF. DNA for the CDR3: TGTGCCAGCAGCACAGACGGAACCTACAATGAGCAGTTCTTC.

This clonotype has only one observation. This chain uses TRBV28 with TRBJ2-7; perhaps TRBD1 as D (6 bases). Trimming stripped 4 bases from V and 9 bases from J, with 19 bases between. The V gene's germline CDR1 is MDHEN and CDR2 SYDVKM. CDR3 length: 14 amino acids. CDR3 DNA: TGTGCCAGCAGTTCCCACAGGGCCACCTGGGTGCAGTACGTC. This translates into CASSSHRATWVQYV.